The 28 T cell receptor beta chains below were found in one sample sequenced in a study of cytomegalovirus exposure and HLA in healthy donors. Amplification used 60 Vbeta primers and 13 Jbeta primers. Assay used: immunoSEQ multiplex PCR; TCRdb lists only in-frame clones, some missing. The sample includes about 260,000 clones, roughly 81% seen only once; the top ten take 1.5% to 2.5%. The sample comprised PBMCs. The source of these receptors is a middle-aged woman in good health and CMV-seropositive.

The chain links TRBV6-5 to TRBJ1-2; TRBD1 agrees at 8 bases. V lost 0 bases and J lost 4; bases outside the gene matches: 4. The CDR3 contains 15 residues. In germline, CDR1 is MNHEY, CDR2 SVGAGI. The CDR3 protein is CASSYSGTGLYGYTF. In DNA, the CDR3 is TGTGCCAGCAGTTACTCCGGGACAGGCCTCTATGGCTACACCTTC.

This clone was detected once. The chain employs TRBV28 and TRBJ1-2, with TRBD1 as a possible D gene (5 bases). CDR3 length equals 11 residues. CDR1 is MDHEN and CDR2 is SYDVKM in the germline V gene. Trimming took 10 bases from V and 7 from J, leaving 13 bases between them. Written as DNA, the CDR3 is TGTGCCACCCAGGGCAATGGTGGCTACACCTTC. It translates to CATQGNGGYTF.

The chain is built from TRBV27 and TRBJ1-1, with D perhaps TRBD1 (5 bases). Germline V gene sequence: CDR1 MNHEY, CDR2 SMNVEV (reference sequence). V shed 6 bases and J shed 1 base, with 18 bases lying between them. CDR3 length: 16 amino acids. CDR3: CASRRNTGGKNTEAFF. The CDR3 DNA sequence: TGTGCCAGCAGACGAAACACTGGGGGGAAGAACACTGAAGCTTTCTTT.

Here the CDR3 DNA reads TGCGCCAGCAGCCAAGAGGGGAGGGGAGCAAACGAGCAGTACTTC. This encodes CASSQEGRGANEQYF. The chain combines TRBV4-3 with TRBJ2-7, with 7 bases that match TRBD2. With 0 bases clipped from V and 5 bases from J, the junction kept 7 bases outside the gene matches. The germline CDR1 and CDR2 sequences are LGHNA and YSLEER. This CDR3 is 15 amino acids long.

The gene calls are TRBV6-1 and TRBJ2-1, with 13 bases fitting TRBD2. CDR1 MNHNS and CDR2 SASEGT come from the germline V gene. Germline trimming cut 3 bases from V and 6 bases from J; bases unmatched to any gene: 2. This CDR3 contains 15 residues. This CDR3 is CASSEGTSGTNEQFF. The DNA of the CDR3 is TGTGCCAGCAGTGAGGGGACTAGCGGGACCAATGAGCAGTTCTTC.

The chain employs TRBV5-4 and TRBJ2-2; 9 bases are shared with TRBD1. Germline V gene lookup returns CDR1 SGHNT and CDR2 YYREEE (reference sequence). The V and J ends lost 9 bases and 4 bases, in that order; junction bases with no gene match: 10. This CDR3 spans 15 amino acids. CDR3 amino acids: CATRPRTGVTGELFF. CDR3 in DNA: TGTGCCACCCGCCCCAGGACAGGGGTCACCGGGGAGCTGTTTTTT.

This clone has only one observation. The chain carries TRBV7-3 and TRBJ2-2, with TRBD2 identical over 13 bases. The CDR3 has 16 residues. Germline trimming cut 5 bases from V and 5 bases from J; bases unmatched to any gene: 5. Germline CDR1 reads SGHTA; CDR2 reads FQGTGA. CDR3 sequence reads: CASSRPLAGGTGELFF. Here the CDR3 DNA reads TGTGCCAGCAGCCGCCCACTAGCGGGAGGGACCGGGGAGCTGTTTTTT.

The chain couples TRBV28 to TRBJ2-6; TRBD2 aligns across 7 bases. The CDR3 consists of 15 residues. Germline V lookup: CDR1 MDHEN, CDR2 SYDVKM. With V trimmed by 7 bases and J by 0 bases, 3 bases remained unmatched. The CDR3 region is CASNRGGSGANVLTF. In DNA form, the CDR3 reads TGTGCCAGCAACCGCGGGGGCTCTGGGGCCAACGTCCTGACTTTC.

This rearrangement joins TRBV29-1 to TRBJ1-1, with 8 nucleotides matching TRBD1. Trimming cost V 6 bases and J 5 bases; bases outside gene matches: 5. This CDR3 has 12 amino acids. Per germline, CDR1 SQVTM and CDR2 ANQGSEA. CDR3 in DNA: TGCAGCGTGGTGACAGGGGCTACTGAAGCTTTCTTT. Residues: CSVVTGATEAFF.

V gene TRBV4-1 combines with J gene TRBJ2-3; weak D call: TRBD2 (5 bases). This CDR3 is 21 amino acids long. The V gene's germline CDR1 is MGHRA and CDR2 YSYEKL. V lost 0 bases, J lost 0 bases, and 25 bases lay in between. Written as DNA, the CDR3 is TGCGCCAGCAGCCAAGAATGGAGCGGCTCCTATTTTCGACCTAGCACAGATACGCAGTATTTT. Protein sequence: CASSQEWSGSYFRPSTDTQYF.

The chain couples TRBV7-8 to TRBJ2-7; weak D call: TRBD1 (6 bases). This CDR3 region has 13 residues. In germline, CDR1 is SGHVS, CDR2 FQNEAQ. V shed 5 bases and J shed 4 bases, with 12 bases lying between them. This CDR3 reads CASSPRQGYEQYF. The CDR3 DNA is TGTGCCAGCAGCCCGCGCCAGGGGTACGAGCAGTACTTC.

V and J are TRBV27 and TRBJ2-3, with TRBD2 matching over 15 bases. V shed 8 bases, J shed 3 bases, and the junction held 6 bases outside the gene matches. CDR3 length: 16 residues. CDR1 and CDR2 (germline): MNHEY, SMNVEV (reference sequence). The CDR3 coding sequence is TGTGCCAGCGGACTAGCGGGAGGGCCGGAGACAGATACGCAGTATTTT. Amino acid sequence: CASGLAGGPETDTQYF.

The table lists this clone with a count of one. The genes are TRBV30 and TRBJ2-1, with 9 bases aligning to TRBD2. Germline-derived CDR1 and CDR2 are GTSNPN and SVGIG (reference sequence). After removal of 5 bases from V and 4 bases from J, the junction contained 6 bases not matched to a gene. This CDR3 comprises 14 residues. The CDR3 is CAWSSGRNYNEQFF. The CDR3, as DNA: TGTGCCTGGTCCAGCGGGAGGAATTACAATGAGCAGTTCTTC.

The genes are TRBV15 and TRBJ2-2, with 10 bases fitting TRBD1. V was clipped by 4 bases and J by 8 bases; unmatched bases: 7. Germline-derived CDR1 and CDR2 are LNHNV and YYDKDF (reference sequence). The CDR3 has 15 residues. In DNA form, the CDR3 reads TGTGCCACCAGCACACTAGACAGGGGGCAGGGGGAGCTGTTTTTT. This codes for CATSTLDRGQGELFF.

This clone was recorded once. The chain joins TRBV29-1 to TRBJ2-2; the match to TRBD1 covers 8 bases. The germline V gene encodes CDR1 SQVTM and CDR2 ANQGSEA. J was trimmed by 5 bases and V by 6 bases; bases with no gene match: 5. This CDR3 contains 13 residues. Written as DNA, the CDR3 is TGCAGCGTCAGGGGGCATCTTACCGGGGAGCTGTTTTTT. Amino acid sequence: CSVRGHLTGELFF.

In its sample, this clone was seen a few times. The DNA of the CDR3 is TGTGCCAGTAGTATAGATAAACAGACTTCACCCCTCCACTTT. It codes for CASSIDKQTSPLHF. The V and J genes are TRBV19 and TRBJ1-6; no firm D call. The CDR3 runs 14 residues. CDR1 and CDR2 (germline): LNHDA, SQIVND (reference sequence). Trimming pared 0 bases from V and 9 bases from J, leaving 9 bases between.

Points on this clone: This sample also contains other DNA sequences that code for the same CDR3. V and J are TRBV18 and TRBJ2-3; D is possibly TRBD1 (5 bases). With 6 bases removed from V and 2 bases from J, the gap between germline ends came to 9 bases. From germline, CDR1 is KGHSH and CDR2 LQKENI. The length of the CDR3 is 13 residues. The CDR3 is CASSPRVTDTQYF. CDR3 in DNA: TGTGCCAGCTCCCCCAGGGTCACAGATACGCAGTATTTT. The whole variable domain, filled in from reference TRBV18 and TRBJ2-3, reads NAGVMQNPRHLVRRRGQEARLRCSPMKGHSHVYWYRQLPEEGLKFMVYLQKENIIDESGMPKERFSAEFPKEGPSILRIQQVVRGDSAAYFCASSPRVTDTQYFGPGTRLTVL.

This clone was counted a single time. J is TRBJ2-1 and V is TRBV7-9, with 10 bases fitting TRBD1. The germline gives CDR1 SEHNR, CDR2 FQNEAQ (reference sequence). This CDR3 region has 14 residues. Trimming at V came to 7 bases and at J to 7 bases, leaving 7 bases not matched to a gene. CDR3 sequence: CASTWGQGRNEQFF. CDR3 nucleotides: TGTGCCAGCACCTGGGGACAGGGGAGGAATGAGCAGTTCTTC. Complete variable domain (other parts from reference TRBV7-9 and TRBJ2-1): DTGVSQNPRHKITKRGQNVTFRCDPISEHNRLYWYRQTLGQGPEFLTYFQNEAQLEKSRLLSDRFSAERPKGSFSTLEIQRTEQGDSAMYLCASTWGQGRNEQFFGPGTRLTVL.

This chain links TRBV7-9 with TRBJ2-2; TRBD2 matches 7 bases. CDR3 length: 15 amino acids. Germline CDR1 SEHNR, CDR2 FQNEAQ (reference sequence). The junction had 5 bases not matched to a gene; V was cut back by 6 bases and J by 1 base. CDR3 nucleotides: TGTGCCAGCAGTTTATCTAGCGGGAACACCGGGGAGCTGTTTTTT. Protein: CASSLSSGNTGELFF.

This clone was detected once. The rearrangement joins TRBV5-1 to TRBJ1-1, with 8 positions matching TRBD1. Germline V gene data show CDR1 as SGHRS and CDR2 as YFSETQ. The CDR3 is 13 residues long. The V and J ends lost 3 bases and 8 bases, in that order; junction bases with no gene match: 6. Here the CDR3 reads CASSYDRGREAFF. In DNA form, the CDR3 reads TGCGCCAGCAGCTATGACAGGGGTAGAGAAGCTTTCTTT.

The genes are TRBV6-5 and TRBJ2-3, with D perhaps matching TRBD2 (6 bases). This CDR3 is 16 amino acids long. Germline V gene sequence: CDR1 MNHEY, CDR2 SVGAGI. V shed 2 bases and J shed 5 bases, with 17 bases lying between them. In DNA, the CDR3 is TGTGCCAGCAGTTACACCACTAGCAGGAGTCGAGATACGCAGTATTTT. It yields the protein CASSYTTSRSRDTQYF.

The gene calls are TRBV19 and TRBJ2-1; weak D call: TRBD2 (6 bases). Trimming cost V 4 bases and J 0 bases, with 10 bases left between them. The CDR3 is 15 amino acids. The germline CDR1 and CDR2 sequences are LNHDA and SQIVND (reference sequence). CDR3 in amino acids: CASSSGTRSYNEQFF. CDR3 DNA sequence: TGTGCCAGTAGTAGCGGGACCCGCTCCTACAATGAGCAGTTCTTC.

J is TRBJ2-5 and V is TRBV6-5; 7 bases align to TRBD2. The J call is doubtful: the DNA matches TRBJ2-7 better. The CDR3 contains 15 residues. Germline assignment: CDR1 MNHEY and CDR2 SVGAGI. DNA for the CDR3: TGTGCCAGCAGTTACTCGACGGCGGGAGTAGCCGAGCAGTACTTC. Residues: CASSYSTAGVAEQYF.

This chain connects TRBV7-9 to TRBJ2-7; D may be TRBD2 (5 bases). Per the germline V gene, CDR1 is SEHNR and CDR2 is FQNEAQ (reference sequence). Trimming cost V 7 bases and J 3 bases, with 16 bases left between them. The CDR3 consists of 14 residues. This CDR3 reads CASTVVGVNYEQYF. CDR3 in DNA: TGTGCCAGCACCGTAGTCGGGGTTAACTACGAGCAGTACTTC. Looking up the rest from reference TRBV7-9 and TRBJ2-7 gives the full variable domain: DTGVSQNPRHKITKRGQNVTFRCDPISEHNRLYWYRQTLGQGPEFLTYFQNEAQLEKSRLLSDRFSAERPKGSFSTLEIQRTEQGDSAMYLCASTVVGVNYEQYFGPGTRLTVT.

This chain connects TRBV19 to TRBJ1-6; weak D call: TRBD1 (6 bases). The V and J ends lost 2 bases and 8 bases respectively, with 7 bases between them. The CDR3 extends over 13 amino acids. Germline values: CDR1 LNHDA, CDR2 SQIVND (reference sequence). The CDR3 loop reads CASSISGDSPLHF. DNA of the CDR3: TGTGCCAGTAGTATATCAGGGGATTCACCCCTCCACTTT. The full variable domain, in which reference TRBV19 and TRBJ1-6 provide the parts outside the CDR3, is DGGITQSPKYLFRKEGQNVTLSCEQNLNHDAMYWYRQDPGQGLRLIYYSQIVNDFQKGDIAEGYSVSREKKESFPLTVTSAQKNPTAFYLCASSISGDSPLHFGNGTRLTVT.

The V gene is TRBV28, the J gene TRBJ1-4; the D gene is possibly TRBD1 (5 bases). CDR3 size: 15 residues. Trimming stripped 5 bases from V and 8 bases from J, with 18 bases between. The germline CDR1 and CDR2 sequences are MDHEN and SYDVKM. CDR3 coding DNA: TGTGCCAGCAGTCATGACACGCAGGGTTGGGAAAAACTGTTTTTT. This translates into CASSHDTQGWEKLFF.

This chain joins TRBV6-1 and TRBJ2-7, with D tentatively TRBD2 (6 bases). The CDR3 is 14 amino acids. The germline CDR1 and CDR2 sequences are MNHNS and SASEGT. Trimming shortened V by 3 bases and J by 0 bases, and 9 bases separated the two germline ends. CDR3 amino acids: CASSEQGGSYEQYF. The CDR3 DNA reads as TGTGCCAGCAGTGAGCAGGGAGGCTCCTACGAGCAGTACTTC.

The chain combines TRBV5-1 with TRBJ1-6; D unclear. V dropped 5 bases and J dropped 9 bases, with 27 bases sitting between them. The CDR3 has 18 residues. CDR1 and CDR2 from the germline V gene are SGHRS and YFSETQ. CDR3 loop: CASSNVPYLQERRSPLHF. The CDR3 nucleotides are TGCGCCAGCAGTAACGTACCCTACCTCCAGGAACGACGTTCACCCCTCCACTTT.